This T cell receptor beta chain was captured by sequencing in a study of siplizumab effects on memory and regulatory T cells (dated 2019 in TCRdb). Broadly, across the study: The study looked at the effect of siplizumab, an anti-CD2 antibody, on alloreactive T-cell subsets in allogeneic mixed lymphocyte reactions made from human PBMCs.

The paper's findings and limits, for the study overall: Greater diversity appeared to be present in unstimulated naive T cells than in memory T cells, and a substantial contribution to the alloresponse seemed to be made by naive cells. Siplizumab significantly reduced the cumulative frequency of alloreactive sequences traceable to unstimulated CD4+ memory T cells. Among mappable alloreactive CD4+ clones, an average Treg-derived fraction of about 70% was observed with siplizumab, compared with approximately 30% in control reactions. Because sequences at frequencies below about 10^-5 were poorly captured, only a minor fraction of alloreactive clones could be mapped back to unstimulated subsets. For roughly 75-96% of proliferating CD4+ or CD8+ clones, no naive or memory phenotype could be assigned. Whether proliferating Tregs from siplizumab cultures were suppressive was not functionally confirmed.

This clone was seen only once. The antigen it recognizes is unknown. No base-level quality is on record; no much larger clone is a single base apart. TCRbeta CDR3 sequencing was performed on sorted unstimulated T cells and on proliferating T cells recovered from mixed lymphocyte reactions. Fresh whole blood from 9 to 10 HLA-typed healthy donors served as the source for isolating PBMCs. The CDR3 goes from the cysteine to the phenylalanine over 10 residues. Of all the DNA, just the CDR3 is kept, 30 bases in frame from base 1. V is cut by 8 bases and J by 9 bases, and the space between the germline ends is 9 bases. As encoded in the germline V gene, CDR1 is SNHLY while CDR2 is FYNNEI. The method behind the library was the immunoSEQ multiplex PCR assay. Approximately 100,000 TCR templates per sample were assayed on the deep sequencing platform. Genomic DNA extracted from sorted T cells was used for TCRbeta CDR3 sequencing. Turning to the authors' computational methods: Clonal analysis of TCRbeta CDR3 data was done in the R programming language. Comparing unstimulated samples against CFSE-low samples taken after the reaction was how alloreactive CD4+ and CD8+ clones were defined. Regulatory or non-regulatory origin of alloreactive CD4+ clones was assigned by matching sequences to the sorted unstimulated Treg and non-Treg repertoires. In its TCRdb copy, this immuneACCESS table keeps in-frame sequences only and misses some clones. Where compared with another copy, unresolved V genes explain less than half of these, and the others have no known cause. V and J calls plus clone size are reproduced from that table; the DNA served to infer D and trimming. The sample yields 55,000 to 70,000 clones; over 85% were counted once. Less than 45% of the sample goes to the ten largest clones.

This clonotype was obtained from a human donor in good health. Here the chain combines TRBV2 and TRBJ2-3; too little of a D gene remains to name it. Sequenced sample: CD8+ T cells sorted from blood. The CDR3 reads CASWNSTQYF. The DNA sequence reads TGTGCCAGCTGGAATTCGACGCAGTATTTT. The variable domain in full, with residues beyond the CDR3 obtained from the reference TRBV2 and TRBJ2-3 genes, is EPEVTQTPSHQVTQMGQEVILRCVPISNHLYFYWYRQILGQKVEFLVSFYNNEISEKSEIFDDQFSVERPDGSNFTLKIRSTKLEDSAMYFCASWNSTQYFGPGTRLTVL.